This TCR beta chain was retrieved from a study of siplizumab effects on memory and regulatory T cells. Study-level points and caveats: The apparent diversity of naive T cells exceeded that of memory cells, and naive T cells seemed to make a major contribution to the alloresponse. An assignable naive or memory phenotype was lacking in roughly 75-95% of proliferating CD4+ or CD8+ clones. Alloreactive sequences from unstimulated CD4+ memory cells fell significantly with siplizumab.

In this sample, this clone turned up a few times. Its antigen remains unknown. Each sample had roughly 10^5 TCR templates assayed. The method was immunoSEQ multiplex PCR; TCRdb's version includes in-frame clones alone and lacks a portion of them. The repertoire consists of some 64,000 clones, with 79% occurring once and the leading ten covering 0.4% to 0.45%. The CDR3 covers 13 residues. Germline V lookup: CDR1 SEHNR, CDR2 FQNEAQ (reference sequence). V was cut by 6 bases and J by 4 bases, with 12 bases left in between. The sample was memory CD4+ T cells sorted from blood. V is TRBV7-9 and J is TRBJ1-1; no firm D call. The sequence was obtained from a human donor in good health. The CDR3 bases are TGTGCCAGCAGAGTATCGGGCCGCACTGAAGCTTTCTTT. This translates into CASRVSGRTEAFF.